One and the same sample provided the 6 T cell receptor beta chains below, sequenced in a study of cytomegalovirus exposure and HLA in healthy donors. The PCR employed 60 Vbeta primers together with 13 Jbeta primers. Data came from immunoSEQ multiplex PCR; TCRdb stores just in-frame clones and leaves some out. This sample has a few hundred thousand clones; roughly 86% occur once, and the top ten carry 1.5% to 2.5%. Material for sequencing was PBMCs. These receptors all stem from a woman in her thirties or forties in good health and CMV-seropositive.

The chain combines TRBV18 with TRBJ1-2, with D perhaps TRBD1 (5 bases). The V and J ends lost 3 bases and 8 bases respectively, with 16 bases between them. Germline loops: CDR1 KGHSH, CDR2 LQKENI. This CDR3 is built from 14 residues. The CDR3 DNA follows: TGTGCCAGCTCACCGATCCAGGGCCTTGGAGGCTACACCTTC. Protein: CASSPIQGLGGYTF.

Comment on this clone: One end of the junction fails to match germline, which may point to a read error. The rearrangement joins TRBV5-6 to TRBJ2-2; 7 positions match TRBD2. Germline CDR1 reads SGHDT; CDR2 reads YYEEEE. The CDR3 runs to 14 residues. The CDR3 DNA follows: TGTGCCGGCAGCAATGGCGGGAGAGCCGGGGAGCTGTTTTTT. Translation: CAGSNGGRAGELFF.

The rearrangement links TRBV5-1 to TRBJ2-5; the D gene is possibly TRBD1 (6 bases). The CDR3 extends over 16 amino acids. The germline V and J ends were trimmed by 4 bases and 2 bases, with 18 bases remaining between them. The germline V gene encodes CDR1 SGHRS and CDR2 YFSETQ. The CDR3 DNA reads TGCGCCAGCAGCCGTCAGGGGCCACCCCTACAAGAGACCCAGTACTTC. Its protein product is CASSRQGPPLQETQYF.

The V gene is TRBV10-3, the J gene TRBJ1-1; the D gene is possibly TRBD1 (5 bases). The V and J ends lost 0 bases and 0 bases respectively, with 8 bases between them. The CDR3 sequence is 15 residues long. CDR1 and CDR2 from the germline V gene are ENHRY and SYGVKD. The CDR3 region has the DNA TGTGCCATCAGTGAGTCTGCAGGGATGAACACTGAAGCTTTCTTT. Protein sequence: CAISESAGMNTEAFF.

V usage is TRBV7-6 and J usage is TRBJ2-2; TRBD1 aligns across 7 bases. The junction had 4 bases not matched to a gene; V was cut back by 0 bases and J by 6 bases. Germline V gene sequence: CDR1 SGHVS, CDR2 FNYEAQ. The CDR3 contains 15 residues. CDR3 loop: CASSLALQGSGELFF. CDR3 coding DNA: TGTGCCAGCAGCTTAGCGCTACAGGGGTCCGGGGAGCTGTTTTTT.

The chain combines TRBV7-9 with TRBJ2-7, with a tentative D call TRBD2 (6 bases). Germline CDR1 and CDR2: SEHNR and FQNEAQ (reference sequence). V was trimmed by 2 bases and J by 5 bases, leaving 16 bases between them. This CDR3 region has 15 residues. The chain's CDR3 is CASSLLGGAGDEQYF. The CDR3 DNA is TGTGCCAGCAGCTTACTGGGCGGAGCGGGCGACGAGCAGTACTTC.